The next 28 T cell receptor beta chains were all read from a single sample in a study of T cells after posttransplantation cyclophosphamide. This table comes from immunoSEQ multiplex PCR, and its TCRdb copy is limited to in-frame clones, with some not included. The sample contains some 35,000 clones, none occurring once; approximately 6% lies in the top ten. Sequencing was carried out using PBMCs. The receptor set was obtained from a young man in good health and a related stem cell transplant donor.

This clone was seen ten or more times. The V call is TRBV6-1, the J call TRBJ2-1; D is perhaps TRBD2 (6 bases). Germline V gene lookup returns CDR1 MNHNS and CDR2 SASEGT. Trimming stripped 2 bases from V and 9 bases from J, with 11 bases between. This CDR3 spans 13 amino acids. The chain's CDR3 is CASSESWRAEQFF. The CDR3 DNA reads TGTGCCAGCAGTGAATCTTGGAGGGCTGAGCAGTTCTTC.

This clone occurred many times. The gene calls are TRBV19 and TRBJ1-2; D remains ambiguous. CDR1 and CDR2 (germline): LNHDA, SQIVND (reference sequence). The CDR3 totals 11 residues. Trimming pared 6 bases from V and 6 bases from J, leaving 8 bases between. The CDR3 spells CASSSSDGYTF. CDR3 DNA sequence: TGTGCCAGTAGCTCAAGCGATGGCTACACCTTC. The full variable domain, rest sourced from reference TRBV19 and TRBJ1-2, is DGGITQSPKYLFRKEGQNVTLSCEQNLNHDAMYWYRQDPGQGLRLIYYSQIVNDFQKGDIAEGYSVSREKKESFPLTVTSAQKNPTAFYLCASSSSDGYTFGSGTRLTVV.

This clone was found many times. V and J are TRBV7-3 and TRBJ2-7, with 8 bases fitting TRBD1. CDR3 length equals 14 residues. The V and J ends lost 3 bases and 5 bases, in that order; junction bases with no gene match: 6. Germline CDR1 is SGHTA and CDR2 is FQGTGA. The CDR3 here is CASSLDRVKNEQYF. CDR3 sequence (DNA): TGTGCCAGCAGCTTGGACAGGGTGAAGAACGAGCAGTACTTC. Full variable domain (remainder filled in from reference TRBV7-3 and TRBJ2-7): GAGVSQTPSNKVTEKGKYVELRCDPISGHTALYWYRQSLGQGPEFLIYFQGTGAADDSGLPNDRFFAVRPEGSVSTLKIQRTERGDSAVYLCASSLDRVKNEQYFGPGTRLTVT.

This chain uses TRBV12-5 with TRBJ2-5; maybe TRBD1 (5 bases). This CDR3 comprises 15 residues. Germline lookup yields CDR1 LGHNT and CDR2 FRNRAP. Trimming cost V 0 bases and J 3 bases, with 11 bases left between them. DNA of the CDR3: TGTGCTAGTGGTTTGGTACTCCCAGGGAAAGAGACCCAGTACTTC. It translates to CASGLVLPGKETQYF.

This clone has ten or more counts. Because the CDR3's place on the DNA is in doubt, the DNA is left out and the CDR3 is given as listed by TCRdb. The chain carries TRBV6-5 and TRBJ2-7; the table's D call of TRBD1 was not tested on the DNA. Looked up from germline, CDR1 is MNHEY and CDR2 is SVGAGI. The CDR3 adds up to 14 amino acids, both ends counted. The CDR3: CASSSGQGLGEQYF.

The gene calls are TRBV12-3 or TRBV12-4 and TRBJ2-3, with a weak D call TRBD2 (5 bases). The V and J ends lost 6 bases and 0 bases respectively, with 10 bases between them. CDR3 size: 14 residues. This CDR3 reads CASSPRTSTDTQYF. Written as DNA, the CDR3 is TGTGCCAGCAGCCCAAGGACTAGCACAGATACGCAGTATTTT.

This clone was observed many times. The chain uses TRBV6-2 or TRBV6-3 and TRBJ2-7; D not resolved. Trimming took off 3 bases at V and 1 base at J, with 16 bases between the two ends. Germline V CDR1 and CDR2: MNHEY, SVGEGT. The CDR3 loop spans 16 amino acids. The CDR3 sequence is CASSYETWRGSYEQYF. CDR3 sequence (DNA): TGTGCCAGCAGTTATGAGACCTGGCGCGGATCCTACGAGCAGTACTTC.

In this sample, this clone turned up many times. In nucleotides, the CDR3 is TGCGCCAGCAGCCAAGAATCGGGTCTAGCGGGTAACCCCTACAATGAGCAGTTCTTC. Its protein product is CASSQESGLAGNPYNEQFF. The chain employs TRBV4-1 and TRBJ2-1, with 8 nucleotides matching TRBD2. V dropped 0 bases and J dropped 2; count of bases not matched to a gene: 12. There are 19 residues in the CDR3. The germline V gene encodes CDR1 MGHRA and CDR2 YSYEKL.

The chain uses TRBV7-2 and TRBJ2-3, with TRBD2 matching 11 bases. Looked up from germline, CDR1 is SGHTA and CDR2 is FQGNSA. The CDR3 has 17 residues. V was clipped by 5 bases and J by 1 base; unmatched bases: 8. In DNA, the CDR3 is TGTGCCAGCAGCCCTCTAGCGGGGGGCGGGGGCACAGATACGCAGTATTTT. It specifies CASSPLAGGGGTDTQYF.

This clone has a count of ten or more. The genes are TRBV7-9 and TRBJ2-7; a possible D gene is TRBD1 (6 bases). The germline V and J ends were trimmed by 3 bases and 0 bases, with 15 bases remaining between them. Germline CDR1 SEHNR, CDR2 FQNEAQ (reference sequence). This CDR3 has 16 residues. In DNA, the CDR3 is TGTGCCAGCAGCTTGTCACACCGGGACAACTCCTACGAGCAGTACTTC. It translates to CASSLSHRDNSYEQYF.

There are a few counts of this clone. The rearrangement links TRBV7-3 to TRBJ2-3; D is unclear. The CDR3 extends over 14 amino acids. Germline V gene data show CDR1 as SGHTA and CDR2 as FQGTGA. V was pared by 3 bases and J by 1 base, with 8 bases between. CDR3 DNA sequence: TGTGCCAGCAGCTTCCGACTGGGCACAGATACGCAGTATTTT. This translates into CASSFRLGTDTQYF.

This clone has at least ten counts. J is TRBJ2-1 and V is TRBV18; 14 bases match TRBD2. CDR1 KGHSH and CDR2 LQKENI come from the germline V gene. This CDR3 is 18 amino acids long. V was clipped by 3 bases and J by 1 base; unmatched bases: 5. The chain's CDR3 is CASSPRTSGGSSYNEQFF. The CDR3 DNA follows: TGTGCCAGCTCACCCCGGACTAGCGGGGGGTCATCCTACAATGAGCAGTTCTTC.

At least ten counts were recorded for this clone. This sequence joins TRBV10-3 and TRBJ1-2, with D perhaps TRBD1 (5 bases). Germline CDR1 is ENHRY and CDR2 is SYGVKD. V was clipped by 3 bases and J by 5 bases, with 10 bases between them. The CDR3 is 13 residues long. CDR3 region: CAISDRVEYGYTF. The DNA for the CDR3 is TGTGCCATCAGTGACAGGGTAGAGTATGGCTACACCTTC.

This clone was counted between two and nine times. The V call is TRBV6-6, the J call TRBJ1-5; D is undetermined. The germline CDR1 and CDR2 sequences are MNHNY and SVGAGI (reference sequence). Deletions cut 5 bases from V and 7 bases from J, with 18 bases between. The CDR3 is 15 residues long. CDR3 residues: CASSPPWSLGQPQHF. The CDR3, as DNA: TGTGCCAGCAGTCCCCCGTGGAGCCTAGGACAGCCCCAGCATTTT.

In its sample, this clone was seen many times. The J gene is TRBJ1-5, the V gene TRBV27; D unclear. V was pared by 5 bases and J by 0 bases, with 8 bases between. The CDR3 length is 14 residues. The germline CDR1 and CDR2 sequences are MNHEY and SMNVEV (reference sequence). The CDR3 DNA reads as TGTGCCAGCAGTGAGGTGTATAGCAATCAGCCCCAGCATTTT. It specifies CASSEVYSNQPQHF.

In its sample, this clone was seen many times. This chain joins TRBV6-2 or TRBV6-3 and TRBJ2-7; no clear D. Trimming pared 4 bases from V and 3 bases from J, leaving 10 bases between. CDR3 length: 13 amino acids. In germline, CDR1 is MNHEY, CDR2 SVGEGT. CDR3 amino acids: CASSFLLIYEQYF. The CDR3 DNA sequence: TGTGCCAGCAGTTTTCTACTGATCTACGAGCAGTACTTC.

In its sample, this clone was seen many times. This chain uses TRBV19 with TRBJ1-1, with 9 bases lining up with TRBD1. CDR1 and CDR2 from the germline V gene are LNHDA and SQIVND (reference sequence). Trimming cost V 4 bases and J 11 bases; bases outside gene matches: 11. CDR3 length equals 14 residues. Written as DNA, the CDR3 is TGTGCCAGTAGTAAGGGACAGGGAGAGAAAGGGGCTTTCTTT. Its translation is CASSKGQGEKGAFF. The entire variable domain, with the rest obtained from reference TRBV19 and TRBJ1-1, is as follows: DGGITQSPKYLFRKEGQNVTLSCEQNLNHDAMYWYRQDPGQGLRLIYYSQIVNDFQKGDIAEGYSVSREKKESFPLTVTSAQKNPTAFYLCASSKGQGEKGAFFGQGTRLTVV.

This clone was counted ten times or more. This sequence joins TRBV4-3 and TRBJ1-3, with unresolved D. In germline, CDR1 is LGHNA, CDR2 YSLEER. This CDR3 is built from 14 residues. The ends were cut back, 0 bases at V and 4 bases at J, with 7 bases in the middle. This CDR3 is CASSQDRRGNTIYF. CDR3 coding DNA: TGCGCCAGCAGCCAAGATAGGCGGGGAAACACCATATATTTT.

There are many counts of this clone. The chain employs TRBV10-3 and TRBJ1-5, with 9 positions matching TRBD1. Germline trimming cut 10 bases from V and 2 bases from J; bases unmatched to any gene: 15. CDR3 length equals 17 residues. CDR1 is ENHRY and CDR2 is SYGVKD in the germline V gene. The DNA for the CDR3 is TGTGCCACTACGGGAGGACAGGGGCCCTGGGGCAATCAGCCCCAGCATTTT. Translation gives CATTGGQGPWGNQPQHF.

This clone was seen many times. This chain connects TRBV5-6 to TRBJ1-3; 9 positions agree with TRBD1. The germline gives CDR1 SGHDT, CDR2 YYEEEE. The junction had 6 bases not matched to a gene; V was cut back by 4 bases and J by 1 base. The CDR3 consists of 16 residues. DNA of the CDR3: TGTGCCAGCAGCGCCGGGACAGGGCGATCTGGAAACACCATATATTTT. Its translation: CASSAGTGRSGNTIYF.

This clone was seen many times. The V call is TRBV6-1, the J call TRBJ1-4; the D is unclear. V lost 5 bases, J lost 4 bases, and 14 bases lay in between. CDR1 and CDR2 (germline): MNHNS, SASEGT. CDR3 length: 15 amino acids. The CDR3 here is CASSPRSSGNEKLFF. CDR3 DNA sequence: TGTGCCAGCAGTCCCCGGTCTTCTGGTAATGAAAAACTGTTTTTT.

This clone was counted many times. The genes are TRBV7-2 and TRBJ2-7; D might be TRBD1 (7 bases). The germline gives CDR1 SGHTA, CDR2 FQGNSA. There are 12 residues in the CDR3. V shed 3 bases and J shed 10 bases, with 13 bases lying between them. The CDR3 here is CASSLAGTVQYF. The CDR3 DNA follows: TGTGCCAGCAGCTTGGCGGGGACAGTTCAGTACTTC.

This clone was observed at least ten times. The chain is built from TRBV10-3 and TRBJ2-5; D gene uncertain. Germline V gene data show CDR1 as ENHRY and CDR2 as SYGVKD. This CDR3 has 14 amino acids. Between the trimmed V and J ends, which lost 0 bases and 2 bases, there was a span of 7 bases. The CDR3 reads CAISESKRQETQYF. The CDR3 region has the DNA TGTGCCATCAGTGAGTCGAAACGGCAAGAGACCCAGTACTTC.

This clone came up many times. CDR3 coding DNA: TGTGCCAGCACTAAAAGACCGGGACAGGGATGGGATGAAAAACTGTTTTTT. Protein sequence: CASTKRPGQGWDEKLFF. The chain joins TRBV2 to TRBJ1-4; TRBD1 matches at 9 bases. Germline V lookup: CDR1 SNHLY, CDR2 FYNNEI. The CDR3 is made up of 17 amino acids. Germline trimming cut 7 bases from V and 6 bases from J; bases unmatched to any gene: 15.

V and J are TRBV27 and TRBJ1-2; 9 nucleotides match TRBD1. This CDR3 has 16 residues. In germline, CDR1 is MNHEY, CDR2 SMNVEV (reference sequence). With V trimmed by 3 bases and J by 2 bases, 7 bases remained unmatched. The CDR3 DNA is TGTGCCAGCAGTTTCGCCCCGGGACAGGGAAACTATGGCTACACCTTC. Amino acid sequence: CASSFAPGQGNYGYTF.

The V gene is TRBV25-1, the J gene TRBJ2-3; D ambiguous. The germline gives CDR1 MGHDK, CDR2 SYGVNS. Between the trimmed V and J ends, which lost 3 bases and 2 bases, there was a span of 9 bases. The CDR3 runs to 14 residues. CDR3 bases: TGTGCCAGCAGTGATCCCCTCTTCACAGATACGCAGTATTTT. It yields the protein CASSDPLFTDTQYF.

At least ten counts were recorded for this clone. CDR3 region: CASSLGRTGVSGNTIYF. CDR3 DNA sequence: TGCGCCAGCAGCTTGGGTAGGACAGGGGTCTCTGGAAACACCATATATTTT. The chain uses TRBV5-1 and TRBJ1-3; TRBD1 aligns across 9 bases. The CDR3 consists of 17 residues. Germline V CDR1 and CDR2: SGHRS, YFSETQ. After removal of 0 bases from V and 0 bases from J, the junction contained 4 bases not matched to a gene.

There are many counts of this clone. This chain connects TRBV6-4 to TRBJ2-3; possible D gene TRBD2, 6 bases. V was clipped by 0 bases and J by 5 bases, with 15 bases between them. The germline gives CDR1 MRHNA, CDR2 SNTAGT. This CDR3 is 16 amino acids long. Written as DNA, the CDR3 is TGTGCCAGCAGTGACTCGAACGGGCGGGGTCGAGATACGCAGTATTTT. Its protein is CASSDSNGRGRDTQYF.